Presented here are 7 T cell receptor beta chains from one specimen sequenced in a study of long-term antiretroviral therapy in people with HIV. Survey level was the resolution at which the v3.0 immunoSEQ assay ran. Assay used: immunoSEQ multiplex PCR; TCRdb lists only in-frame clones, some missing. The sample shows about 20,000 clones, around 80% of them seen only once. Sequencing used unsorted PBMCs, obtained 2.9 years after starting antiretroviral therapy. The receptors shown here come from a woman in her twenties or thirties with HIV.

The chain links TRBV5-1 to TRBJ1-2; D remains ambiguous. The CDR3 spans 16 residues. Trimming stripped 0 bases from V and 5 bases from J, with 17 bases between. The germline CDR1 and CDR2 sequences are SGHRS and YFSETQ. The CDR3 sequence is CASSLGTSGPSYGYTF. As DNA, the CDR3 is TGCGCCAGCAGCTTGGGGACCTCCGGCCCGTCTTATGGCTACACCTTC. Drawing the rest from reference TRBV5-1 and TRBJ1-2, the complete variable domain is KAGVTQTPRYLIKTRGQQVTLSCSPISGHRSVSWYQQTPGQGLQFLFEYFSETQRNKGNFPGRFSGRQFSNSRSEMNVSTLELGDSALYLCASSLGTSGPSYGYTFGSGTRLTVV.

This clone was observed a handful of times. The chain is built from TRBV6-1 and TRBJ1-2; 7 bases fit TRBD1. Looked up from germline, CDR1 is MNHNS and CDR2 is SASEGT. The CDR3 contains 15 residues. The ends lost 0 bases at V and 8 bases at J; junction bases unmatched: 9. The CDR3 is CASSEARQGMTGYTF. In DNA form, the CDR3 reads TGTGCCAGCAGTGAAGCTCGACAGGGTATGACAGGCTACACCTTC.

The J gene is TRBJ1-1, the V gene TRBV10-3; D is perhaps TRBD1 (5 bases). Between the trimmed V and J ends, which lost 6 bases and 1 base, there was a span of 12 bases. This CDR3 has 14 amino acids. CDR1 is ENHRY, CDR2 SYGVKD, per germline. The CDR3 nucleotides are TGTGCCATCAGCTTGGGGGGAAAGAACACTGAAGCTTTCTTT. Protein product: CAISLGGKNTEAFF.

V usage is TRBV7-9 and J usage is TRBJ1-5, with unresolved D. This CDR3 is built from 14 residues. CDR1 and CDR2 (germline): SEHNR, FQNEAQ (reference sequence). Trimming took 6 bases from V and 4 from J, leaving 13 bases between them. CDR3 bases: TGTGCCAGCAGTCCATCGGAGGGAAATCAGCCCCAGCATTTT. Its translation is CASSPSEGNQPQHF.

This clone has just one count. The CDR3 DNA follows: TGTGCTAGTACCCTCGTAGATACGCAGTATTTT. Protein: CASTLVDTQYF. V usage is TRBV12-5 and J usage is TRBJ2-3; unclear D gene. V was shortened by 8 bases and J by 5 bases, with 8 bases between the two germline ends. This CDR3 is built from 11 residues. Germline V gene lookup returns CDR1 LGHNT and CDR2 FRNRAP.

The CDR3 region is CASSLTGTSDEQFF. DNA of the CDR3: TGCGCCAGCAGCTTGACCGGGACTAGCGATGAGCAGTTCTTC. The V and J genes are TRBV5-1 and TRBJ2-1; 10 bases align to TRBD2. Germline V gene data show CDR1 as SGHRS and CDR2 as YFSETQ. CDR3 length: 14 residues. J gave up 8 bases and V 1 base, and 3 bases lay outside the gene matches.

This sequence joins TRBV6-1 and TRBJ2-7; 12 bases line up with TRBD2. V lost 4 bases and J lost 2; bases outside the gene matches: 3. Per germline, CDR1 MNHNS and CDR2 SASEGT. The CDR3 covers 15 residues. The chain's CDR3 is CASSVLAGGAYEQYF. The CDR3 nucleotides read TGTGCCAGCAGTGTCCTAGCGGGGGGGGCCTACGAGCAGTACTTC.